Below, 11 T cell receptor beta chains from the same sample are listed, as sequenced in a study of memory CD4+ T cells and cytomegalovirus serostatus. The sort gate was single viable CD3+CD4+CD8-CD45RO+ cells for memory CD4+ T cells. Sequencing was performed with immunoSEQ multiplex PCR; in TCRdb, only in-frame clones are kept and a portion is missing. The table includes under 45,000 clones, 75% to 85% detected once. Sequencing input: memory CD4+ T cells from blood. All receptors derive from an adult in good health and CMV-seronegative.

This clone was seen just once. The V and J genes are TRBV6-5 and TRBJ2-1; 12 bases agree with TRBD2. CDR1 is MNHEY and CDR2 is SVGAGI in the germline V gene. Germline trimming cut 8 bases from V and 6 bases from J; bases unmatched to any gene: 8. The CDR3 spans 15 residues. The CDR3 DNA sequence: TGTGCCAGCTCAAGGGGGACTAGCGGGCCCAATGAGCAGTTCTTC. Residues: CASSRGTSGPNEQFF.

CDR3: CASSSTKYREVAYEQYF. For the CDR3, the DNA is TGTGCCAGCAGCTCCACTAAATACAGGGAAGTAGCCTACGAGCAGTACTTC. The chain joins TRBV13 to TRBJ2-7, with D possibly TRBD1 on 6 matching bases. This CDR3 is 17 amino acids long. V was trimmed by 4 bases and J by 2 bases, leaving 21 bases between them. Per the germline V gene, CDR1 is PRHDT and CDR2 is FYEKMQ (reference sequence).

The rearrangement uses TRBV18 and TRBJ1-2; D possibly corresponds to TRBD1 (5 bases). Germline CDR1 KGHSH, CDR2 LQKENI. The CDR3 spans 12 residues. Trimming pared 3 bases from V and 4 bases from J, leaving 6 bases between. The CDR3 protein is CASSPDSYGYTF. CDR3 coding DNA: TGTGCCAGCTCACCCGACAGCTATGGCTACACCTTC. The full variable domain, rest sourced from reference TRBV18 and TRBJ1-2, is NAGVMQNPRHLVRRRGQEARLRCSPMKGHSHVYWYRQLPEEGLKFMVYLQKENIIDESGMPKERFSAEFPKEGPSILRIQQVVRGDSAAYFCASSPDSYGYTFGSGTRLTVV.

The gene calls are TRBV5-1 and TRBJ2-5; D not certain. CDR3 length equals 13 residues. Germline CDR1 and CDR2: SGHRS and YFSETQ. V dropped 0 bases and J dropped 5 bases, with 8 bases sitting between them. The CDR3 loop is CASSLEGSETQYF. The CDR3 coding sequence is TGCGCCAGCAGCTTGGAAGGAAGCGAGACCCAGTACTTC.

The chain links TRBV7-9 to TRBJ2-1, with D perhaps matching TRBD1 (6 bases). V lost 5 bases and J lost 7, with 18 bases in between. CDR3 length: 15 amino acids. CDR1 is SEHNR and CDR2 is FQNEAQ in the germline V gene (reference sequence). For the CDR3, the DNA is TGTGCCAGCAGCATGCCGGGACAACTGCTGAATGAGCAGTTCTTC. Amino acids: CASSMPGQLLNEQFF.

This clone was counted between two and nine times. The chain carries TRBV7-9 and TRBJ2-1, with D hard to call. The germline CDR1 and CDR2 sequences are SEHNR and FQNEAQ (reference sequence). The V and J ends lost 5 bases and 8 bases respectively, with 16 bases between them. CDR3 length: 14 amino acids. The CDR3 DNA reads TGTGCCAGCAGCCGCTCGAAGGGTATAGATGAGCAGTTCTTC. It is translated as CASSRSKGIDEQFF.

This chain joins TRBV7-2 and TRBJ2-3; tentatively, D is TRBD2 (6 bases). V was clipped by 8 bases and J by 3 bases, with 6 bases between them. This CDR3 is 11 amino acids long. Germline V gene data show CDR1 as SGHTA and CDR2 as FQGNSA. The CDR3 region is CASGRTDTQYF. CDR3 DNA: TGTGCCAGCGGGAGGACAGATACGCAGTATTTT.

The CDR3: CAISKGAKKGQGLQPQHF. In DNA form, the CDR3 reads TGTGCCATCTCAAAGGGGGCGAAAAAAGGACAGGGGTTGCAGCCCCAGCATTTT. This chain joins TRBV28 and TRBJ1-5, with 9 bases matching TRBD1. From germline, CDR1 is MDHEN and CDR2 SYDVKM. This CDR3 has 18 amino acids. J was trimmed by 7 bases and V by 10 bases; bases with no gene match: 23.

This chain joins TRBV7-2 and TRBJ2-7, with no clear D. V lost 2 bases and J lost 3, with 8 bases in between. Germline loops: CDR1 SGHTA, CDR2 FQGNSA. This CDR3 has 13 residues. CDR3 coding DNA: TGTGCCAGCAGCTTATCCCCAGGCTACGAGCAGTACTTC. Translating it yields CASSLSPGYEQYF.

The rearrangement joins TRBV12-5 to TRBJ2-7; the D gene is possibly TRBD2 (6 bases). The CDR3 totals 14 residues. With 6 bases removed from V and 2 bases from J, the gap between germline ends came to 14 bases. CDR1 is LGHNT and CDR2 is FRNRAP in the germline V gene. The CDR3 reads CASGGTPKTYEQYF. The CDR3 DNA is TGTGCTAGTGGAGGGACTCCTAAGACCTACGAGCAGTACTTC.

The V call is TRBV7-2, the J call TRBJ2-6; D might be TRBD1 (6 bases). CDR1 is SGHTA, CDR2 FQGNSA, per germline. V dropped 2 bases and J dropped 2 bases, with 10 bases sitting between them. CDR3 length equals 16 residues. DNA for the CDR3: TGTGCCAGCAGCTTATGGAGGACAGCTGGGGCCAACGTCCTGACTTTC. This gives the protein CASSLWRTAGANVLTF. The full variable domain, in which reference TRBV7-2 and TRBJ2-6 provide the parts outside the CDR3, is GAGVSQSPSNKVTEKGKDVELRCDPISGHTALYWYRQSLGQGLEFLIYFQGNSAPDKSGLPSDRFSAERTGGSVSTLTIQRTQQEDSAVYLCASSLWRTAGANVLTFGAGSRLTVL.